Below are 27 T cell receptor beta chains sequenced from a single sample in a study of beta chain features in type 1 diabetes (dated by TCRdb to 2017 to 2018). The library was generated by the immunoSEQ multiplex PCR assay. The High Capacity cDNA Reverse Transcription Kit was used to reverse transcribe all of the isolated RNA, meaning that expressed TCRB transcripts were what got sequenced. TCRdb's version of the immuneACCESS table is confined to in-frame rearrangements and falls short of the full clone set. An unresolved V gene accounts for under half of the shortfall where checked; the remainder is of unknown origin. Within this sample are 130,000 to 150,000 clones, with about 10% of them counted one time only. Roughly 1.4% of the sample lies in the top ten. The sample comprised naive CD4+ T cells from blood. The sample's cell subset or site label, in plain terms: true naive CD4+ T cells. The source is a man younger than 30 in good health.

The chain uses TRBV18 and TRBJ2-3; 8 bases are a match to TRBD1. V was clipped by 1 base and J by 1 base; unmatched bases: 7. The length of the CDR3 is 17 residues. Germline lookup yields CDR1 KGHSH and CDR2 LQKENI. As DNA, the CDR3 is TGTGCCAGCTCACCACAGTCGACAGGGGCCGGCACAGATACGCAGTATTTT. Translating it yields CASSPQSTGAGTDTQYF.

A few counts support this clone. This chain uses TRBV7-2 with TRBJ1-4; unclear D gene. V was shortened by 2 bases and J by 0 bases, with 13 bases between the two germline ends. This CDR3 is 17 amino acids long. From germline, CDR1 is SGHTA and CDR2 FQGNSA. The CDR3, as DNA: TGTGCCAGCAGCTTATTCGGGATTCAATCAACTAATGAAAAACTGTTTTTT. It yields the protein CASSLFGIQSTNEKLFF.

Only a few counts were recorded for this clone. This rearrangement joins TRBV11-2 to TRBJ2-7, with a tentative D call TRBD1 (5 bases). Trimming took off 5 bases at V and 4 bases at J, with 18 bases between the two ends. Germline assignment: CDR1 SGHAT and CDR2 FQNNGV. The CDR3 has 15 amino acids. This CDR3 is CASSLRQIETYEQYF. The CDR3 coding sequence is TGTGCCAGCAGCCTTCGACAGATCGAAACTTACGAGCAGTACTTC.

The table lists this clone with a few counts. This sequence joins TRBV4-3 and TRBJ2-7; 11 nucleotides line up with TRBD2. CDR1 LGHNA and CDR2 YSLEER come from the germline V gene. V dropped 2 bases and J dropped 4; count of bases not matched to a gene: 10. CDR3 length: 17 amino acids. The CDR3, as DNA: TGCGCCAGCAGCCAATTAACCGGGACTAGCGGTAAATACGAGCAGTACTTC. Translation: CASSQLTGTSGKYEQYF.

V is TRBV12-5 and J is TRBJ2-1; 9 bases are a match to TRBD1. Germline V gene sequence: CDR1 LGHNT, CDR2 FRNRAP. The CDR3 spans 13 residues. After removal of 5 bases from V and 10 bases from J, the junction contained 6 bases not matched to a gene. The CDR3 loop reads CASGTGQGREQFF. CDR3 sequence (DNA): TGTGCTAGTGGTACGGGACAGGGCCGGGAGCAGTTCTTC.

The chain uses TRBV5-1 and TRBJ2-2; 7 bases line up with TRBD2. This CDR3 region has 16 residues. Unmatched junction bases numbered 10, after V lost 0 bases and J lost 8 bases. Germline-derived CDR1 and CDR2 are SGHRS and YFSETQ. CDR3 in DNA: TGCGCCAGCAGCTTGGTCGGGGGGACCAACTTTGGGGAGCTGTTTTTT. It encodes CASSLVGGTNFGELFF.

CDR3 amino acids: CASSEGVGWATEAFF. CDR3 in DNA: TGTGCCAGCAGTGAAGGGGTGGGCTGGGCCACTGAAGCTTTCTTT. V is TRBV6-1 and J is TRBJ1-1; D remains unclear. The V end lost 1 base, the J end lost 4 bases, and 13 bases lay between the germline ends. This CDR3 is built from 15 residues. Germline loops: CDR1 MNHNS, CDR2 SASEGT.

The chain joins TRBV7-2 to TRBJ1-5; a possible D gene is TRBD1 (5 bases). The CDR3 has 15 residues. V shed 0 bases and J shed 6 bases, with 12 bases lying between them. In germline, CDR1 is SGHTA, CDR2 FQGNSA. CDR3 bases: TGTGCCAGCAGCTTAGCGTTCGGGGGAGGTCAGCCCCAGCATTTT. It encodes CASSLAFGGGQPQHF.

The V gene is TRBV5-4, the J gene TRBJ2-3; TRBD2 aligns across 10 bases. Unmatched junction bases numbered 13, after V lost 0 bases and J lost 0 bases. CDR1 is SGHNT, CDR2 YYREEE, per germline (reference sequence). The CDR3 has 20 amino acids. CDR3 loop: CASSLGLWSSGGASTDTQYF. CDR3 coding DNA: TGTGCCAGCAGCTTGGGATTGTGGTCTAGCGGGGGAGCTAGCACAGATACGCAGTATTTT.

The chain is built from TRBV7-2 and TRBJ1-6; no definite D call. V shed 0 bases and J shed 0 bases, with 3 bases lying between them. This CDR3 has 15 amino acids. Germline V gene sequence: CDR1 SGHTA, CDR2 FQGNSA. CDR3 sequence reads: CASSLASSYNSPLHF. The CDR3 DNA sequence: TGTGCCAGCAGCTTAGCCAGCTCCTATAATTCACCCCTCCACTTT. Using reference TRBV7-2 and TRBJ1-6 for the parts outside the CDR3, the full variable domain is GAGVSQSPSNKVTEKGKDVELRCDPISGHTALYWYRQSLGQGLEFLIYFQGNSAPDKSGLPSDRFSAERTGGSVSTLTIQRTQQEDSAVYLCASSLASSYNSPLHFGNGTRLTVT.

V gene TRBV6-5 combines with J gene TRBJ2-1; no clear D gene. The V gene's germline CDR1 is MNHEY and CDR2 SVGAGI. The V end lost 2 bases, the J end lost 0 bases, and 8 bases lay between the germline ends. CDR3 length: 15 amino acids. In DNA, the CDR3 is TGTGCCAGCAGTTACGGGCCAGTCTCCTACAATGAGCAGTTCTTC. Its protein is CASSYGPVSYNEQFF.

The chain employs TRBV7-2 and TRBJ2-7; possibly TRBD1 for D (5 bases). The CDR3 spans 15 residues. The V end was cut by 1 base, the J end by 1 base, with 11 bases between. Per the germline V gene, CDR1 is SGHTA and CDR2 is FQGNSA. In nucleotides, the CDR3 is TGTGCCAGCAGCTTAGTTCTGAAGGGGTCCTACGAGCAGTACTTC. It translates to CASSLVLKGSYEQYF.

In this sample, this clone turned up many times. The chain combines TRBV7-8 with TRBJ2-4; tentatively, D is TRBD1 (6 bases). The CDR3 is 15 residues long. V lost 5 bases to trimming and J lost 7 bases, with 18 bases between them. Per germline, CDR1 SGHVS and CDR2 FQNEAQ. CDR3 DNA: TGTGCCAGCAGCCCCCGGACAGACGCTGGGAACATTCAGTACTTC. Its translation: CASSPRTDAGNIQYF.

In this sample, this clone turned up a few times. The chain carries TRBV30 and TRBJ1-3, with TRBD1 matching 10 bases. The CDR3 runs 14 residues. Looked up from germline, CDR1 is GTSNPN and CDR2 is SVGIG (reference sequence). The trim removed 3 bases at V and 11 bases at J, leaving 10 bases unmatched. Written as DNA, the CDR3 is TGTGCCTGGAGCCGGGACAGGGGCTCTAGCGCCATATATTTT. Residues: CAWSRDRGSSAIYF.

This clone has a handful of counts. The V and J genes are TRBV10-2 and TRBJ1-2; 7 positions match TRBD1. CDR3 size: 16 residues. Trimming at V came to 0 bases and at J to 4 bases, leaving 8 bases not matched to a gene. In germline, CDR1 is WSHSY, CDR2 SAAADI. The CDR3 DNA sequence: TGCGCCAGCAGTGAGTCGACAGGGACAACCCTCTATGGCTACACCTTC. It specifies CASSESTGTTLYGYTF.

The chain employs TRBV7-2 and TRBJ2-1, with 11 bases lining up with TRBD2. V lost 5 bases and J lost 8; bases outside the gene matches: 8. In germline, CDR1 is SGHTA, CDR2 FQGNSA. The CDR3 length is 15 residues. The CDR3, as DNA: TGTGCCAGCAGCAGATTAGCGGGGGGGCAAGATGAGCAGTTCTTC. Protein product: CASSRLAGGQDEQFF. The full variable domain, in which reference TRBV7-2 and TRBJ2-1 provide the parts outside the CDR3, is GAGVSQSPSNKVTEKGKDVELRCDPISGHTALYWYRQSLGQGLEFLIYFQGNSAPDKSGLPSDRFSAERTGGSVSTLTIQRTQQEDSAVYLCASSRLAGGQDEQFFGPGTRLTVL.

The genes are TRBV15 and TRBJ1-2; tentative D call: TRBD1 (6 bases). This CDR3 has 15 amino acids. Deletions cut 0 bases from V and 8 bases from J, with 16 bases between. Germline V CDR1 and CDR2: LNHNV, YYDKDF (reference sequence). The CDR3 here is CATSRDHSGGSGYTF. The CDR3, as DNA: TGTGCCACCAGCAGAGATCATTCTGGGGGCAGCGGCTACACCTTC.

In its sample, this clone was seen a few times. The rearrangement links TRBV6-5 to TRBJ1-2, with 7 bases that match TRBD1. This CDR3 spans 13 amino acids. Germline CDR1 is MNHEY and CDR2 is SVGAGI. Unmatched junction bases numbered 4, after V lost 2 bases and J lost 7 bases. In DNA, the CDR3 is TGTGCCAGCAGTTACCAGACAGGGATTGGCTACACCTTC. This sequence encodes CASSYQTGIGYTF.

This clone was counted between two and nine times. This chain joins TRBV25-1 and TRBJ1-5, with 9 bases lining up with TRBD1. The germline gives CDR1 MGHDK, CDR2 SYGVNS. This CDR3 has 15 residues. V lost 6 bases to trimming and J lost 6 bases; unmatched junction nucleotides: 9. The chain's CDR3 is CASSAGTGRLQPQHF. The DNA of the CDR3 is TGTGCCAGCAGCGCCGGGACAGGGCGGCTTCAGCCCCAGCATTTT.

This clone was detected only a few times. The gene calls are TRBV5-4 and TRBJ2-1, with 8 bases fitting TRBD2. This CDR3 is built from 16 residues. Germline trimming cut 4 bases from V and 7 bases from J; bases unmatched to any gene: 13. Germline V gene data show CDR1 as SGHNT and CDR2 as YYREEE (reference sequence). The CDR3 DNA is TGTGCCAGCAGCAACCCCGGGGGGGCCGGTTCTAATGAGCAGTTCTTC. Its protein product is CASSNPGGAGSNEQFF.

The chain carries TRBV6-1 and TRBJ1-1; TRBD1 might be the D (6 bases). The CDR3 is 13 amino acids. CDR1 and CDR2 (germline): MNHNS, SASEGT. The V end lost 7 bases, the J end lost 3 bases, and 12 bases lay between the germline ends. CDR3: CASTWNRDTEAFF. CDR3 coding DNA: TGTGCCAGCACCTGGAACAGGGACACTGAAGCTTTCTTT.

At least ten counts were recorded for this clone. The chain is built from TRBV19 and TRBJ2-7, with D possibly TRBD2 on 6 matching bases. The CDR3 is 12 residues long. The V and J ends lost 4 bases and 6 bases respectively, with 10 bases between them. The germline gives CDR1 LNHDA, CDR2 SQIVND (reference sequence). CDR3 sequence: CASSKHGGEQYF. The CDR3 bases are TGTGCCAGTAGTAAACACGGGGGCGAGCAGTACTTC.

V is TRBV11-3 and J is TRBJ2-5; 8 bases fit TRBD1. Germline CDR1 SGHNT, CDR2 YENEEA. After removal of 0 bases from V and 5 bases from J, the junction contained 5 bases not matched to a gene. The CDR3 is made up of 15 amino acids. DNA for the CDR3: TGTGCCAGCAGCTTAGAAGCAGGGGGCTTGGAGACCCAGTACTTC. Residues: CASSLEAGGLETQYF.

This rearrangement joins TRBV5-1 to TRBJ2-5; 12 bases line up with TRBD2. The CDR3 covers 17 residues. Per germline, CDR1 SGHRS and CDR2 YFSETQ. Trimming cost V 1 base and J 1 base; bases outside gene matches: 5. CDR3 sequence reads: CASSLPLAGGIQETQYF. The CDR3 region has the DNA TGCGCCAGCAGCTTGCCTCTAGCGGGGGGGATCCAAGAGACCCAGTACTTC.

The chain carries TRBV25-1 and TRBJ2-7; 7 nucleotides align to TRBD1. The CDR3 contains 13 residues. The trim removed 3 bases at V and 7 bases at J, leaving 6 bases unmatched. Germline V CDR1 and CDR2: MGHDK, SYGVNS. Here the CDR3 DNA reads TGTGCCAGCAGTGATGTGGACAGGAGAGAGCAGTACTTC. Translation gives CASSDVDRREQYF.

This clone was observed at least ten times. The rearrangement joins TRBV9 to TRBJ1-6, with TRBD1 identical over 10 bases. The junction had 6 bases not matched to a gene; V was cut back by 4 bases and J by 8 bases. This CDR3 is 15 amino acids long. CDR1 and CDR2 from the germline V gene are SGDLS and YYNGEE. The CDR3 nucleotides read TGTGCCAGCAGCTTGGGGACAGGGGCGGATTCACCCCTCCACTTT. This sequence encodes CASSLGTGADSPLHF.

V is TRBV9 and J is TRBJ1-2; D is unclear. The CDR3 is 13 amino acids. CDR1 is SGDLS, CDR2 YYNGEE, per germline. V was clipped by 0 bases and J by 7 bases, with 10 bases between them. CDR3 amino acids: CASSVAPGSGYTF. In DNA form, the CDR3 reads TGTGCCAGCAGCGTAGCTCCCGGGTCTGGCTACACCTTC.